One sample yielded the 26 T cell receptor beta chains listed below, sequenced in a study of regulatory T cells in long-lasting Graves disease. Both iRepertoire HTBI primers and Arm-PCR of CDR3 regions were used to build the TCR beta libraries. TCRdb ran MiXCR on the multiplex PCR reads and lists one entry per CDR3 protein. The sample yields approximately 350,000 distinct CDR3 sequences, around 15% seen once. Noted time point: newly diagnosed GD, antithyroid drugs for less than 3 months. PBMC RNA was the source of the TCR library. This sample was also put to use in a study of T cells in Graves' hyperthyroidism and ophthalmopathy.

The source material was peripheral blood mononuclear cells (PBMCs), sampled at new diagnosis, from a patient treated with antithyroid drugs. Receptors originate from a woman between 18 and 30 years old with Graves disease.

This chain connects TRBV25-1 to TRBJ1-5; 7 nucleotides agree with TRBD1. The germline V gene has CDR1 MGHDK and CDR2 SYGVNS. The CDR3 sequence is 18 residues long. Trimming removed 3 bases from V and 5 bases from J; junction bases left unmatched: 16. In DNA, the CDR3 is TGTGCCAGCAGTGAGAGGATGAGGGGGCCCTTACAGGATCAGCCCCAGCATTTT. Encoded protein: CASSERMRGPLQDQPQHF.

The chain links TRBV20-1 to TRBJ2-2; 8 nucleotides line up with TRBD1. Germline V CDR1 and CDR2: DFQATT, SNEGSKA (reference sequence). This CDR3 region has 16 residues. V dropped 2 bases and J dropped 7; count of bases not matched to a gene: 12. CDR3 nucleotide sequence: TGCAGTGCTAGACTCCCACCTGGACAGGGAGTCGGGGAGCTGTTTTTT. Encoded protein: CSARLPPGQGVGELFF.

This clonotype occurred many times. The chain couples TRBV10-1 to TRBJ2-1, with no clear D. V was clipped by 2 bases and J by 3 bases, with 17 bases between them. The CDR3 is made up of 17 amino acids. Germline V gene data show CDR1 as WNHNN and CDR2 as SYGVQD (reference sequence). The CDR3 bases are TGCGCCAGCAGTGAGCGGGTTAGCCCTATTAACTACAATGAGCAGTTCTTC. Its translation is CASSERVSPINYNEQFF.

Note on this clonotype: The junction departs from the called germline gene at one end, perhaps through a read error. The chain combines TRBV5-4 with TRBJ1-2, with D hard to call. The CDR3 runs to 14 residues. CDR1 SGHNT and CDR2 YYREEE come from the germline V gene (reference sequence). The CDR3 sequence is CTSSFAQVNYGYTF. The CDR3 DNA reads as TGTACCAGCAGCTTCGCACAAGTTAACTATGGCTACACCTTC.

The gene calls are TRBV5-1 and TRBJ2-5; 14 bases map to TRBD2. The CDR3 runs to 18 residues. Looked up from germline, CDR1 is SGHRS and CDR2 is YFSETQ. Trimming took 4 bases from V and 4 from J; bases not matched to a gene: 12. The CDR3 here is CASSSQGTSGRRRETQYF. As DNA, the CDR3 is TGCGCCAGCAGCAGCCAAGGGACTAGCGGGAGAAGAAGAGAGACCCAGTACTTC.

This clonotype was counted many times. The rearrangement uses TRBV6-9 and TRBJ2-6; no clear D gene. The V gene's germline CDR1 is MNHGY and CDR2 SVAAGI. Trimming removed 4 bases from V and 0 bases from J, with 4 bases in between. The CDR3 loop spans 14 amino acids. The CDR3 protein is CASSSISGANVLTF. The CDR3 DNA reads as TGTGCCAGCAGTTCCATCTCTGGGGCCAACGTCCTGACTTTC.

The CDR3 sequence is CAISSAERPGYNEQFF. CDR3 coding DNA: TGTGCCATCAGTTCAGCAGAACGACCGGGATACAATGAGCAGTTCTTC. The V gene is TRBV10-3, the J gene TRBJ2-1, with TRBD2 as a possible D gene (5 bases). Germline values: CDR1 ENHRY, CDR2 SYGVKD. The CDR3 runs 16 residues. Deletions cut 5 bases from V and 4 bases from J, with 18 bases between.

To note about this clonotype: Since a much larger clone is just one base distant, this may be a read error. This is likely a read error, given that the CDR3 carries no conserved phenylalanine or tryptophan at its end. The chain employs TRBV7-8 and TRBJ2-2; tentative D call: TRBD2 (5 bases). Germline V lookup: CDR1 SGHVS, CDR2 FQNEAQ. V shed 1 base and J shed 8 bases, with 17 bases lying between them. There are 16 residues in the CDR3. The CDR3 region has the DNA TGTGCCAGCAGCTTAGGGGGAGACCGAAGGCTGGGGGAGCTGTTTTCT. The encoded protein is CASSLGGDRRLGELFS.

This clonotype was observed at least ten times. The rearrangement joins TRBV7-6 to TRBJ1-2, with 7 bases identical to TRBD1. This CDR3 is 14 amino acids long. Trimming took 6 bases from V and 7 from J; bases not matched to a gene: 11. Germline values: CDR1 SGHVS, CDR2 FNYEAQ. CDR3 amino acids: CASRDDRVRRGYTF. The CDR3 DNA sequence: TGTGCCAGCAGAGACGACAGGGTGCGTCGTGGCTACACCTTC. Based on the CDR3 plus reference TRBV7-6 and TRBJ1-2, the full variable domain is GAGVSQSPRYKVTKRGQDVALRCDPISGHVSLYWYRQALGQGPEFLTYFNYEAQQDKSGLPNDRFSAERPEGSISTLTIQRTEQRDSAMYRCASRDDRVRRGYTFGSGTRLTVV.

The genes are TRBV19 and TRBJ2-5; 7 nucleotides agree with TRBD1. Germline V CDR1 and CDR2: LNHDA, SQIVND (reference sequence). J gave up 4 bases and V 3 bases, and 11 bases lay outside the gene matches. The CDR3 consists of 16 residues. CDR3 residues: CASSIGGQAWRETQYF. In DNA, the CDR3 is TGTGCCAGTAGTATCGGAGGACAGGCATGGCGAGAGACCCAGTACTTC.

This clonotype showed up many times. This chain connects TRBV20-1 to TRBJ1-2, with D possibly being TRBD1 (5 bases). The V gene's germline CDR1 is DFQATT and CDR2 SNEGSKA (reference sequence). This CDR3 is 13 amino acids long. The V end was cut by 3 bases, the J end by 3 bases, with 11 bases between. The CDR3, as DNA: TGCAGTGCTAGGGACATTCAAGACTATGGCTACACCTTC. Its protein is CSARDIQDYGYTF.

This clonotype was detected many times. The rearrangement joins TRBV28 to TRBJ2-7, with TRBD1 matching 7 bases. The CDR3 totals 16 residues. Trimming took 4 bases from V and 1 from J; bases not matched to a gene: 10. Looked up from germline, CDR1 is MDHEN and CDR2 is SYDVKM. CDR3 amino acids: CASSSPGQRSSYEQYF. CDR3 bases: TGTGCCAGCAGTTCTCCGGGACAGCGATCATCCTACGAGCAGTACTTC.

This clonotype was counted between two and nine times. The genes are TRBV6-5 and TRBJ2-5; a possible D gene is TRBD1 (6 bases). Germline CDR1 MNHEY, CDR2 SVGAGI. The CDR3 has 14 residues. Between the trimmed V and J ends, which lost 4 bases and 5 bases, there was a span of 14 bases. As DNA, the CDR3 is TGTGCCAGCAGTTCGCAGACAGGTGGGGAGACCCAGTACTTC. It encodes CASSSQTGGETQYF.

There are a few counts of this clonotype. The CDR3 DNA sequence: TGTGCCAGTAGTATAGAGTCGTACAATGAGCAGTTCTTC. Translated, it gives CASSIESYNEQFF. V usage is TRBV19 and J usage is TRBJ2-1; D not resolved. The germline CDR1 and CDR2 sequences are LNHDA and SQIVND (reference sequence). This CDR3 is 13 amino acids long. The V end was cut by 0 bases, the J end by 4 bases, with 4 bases between.

This chain uses TRBV12-3 or TRBV12-4 with TRBJ2-1; 7 bases match TRBD2. This CDR3 region has 15 residues. Germline trimming cut 6 bases from V and 3 bases from J; bases unmatched to any gene: 8. The CDR3 loop reads CASRPAGVGYNEQFF. The CDR3 nucleotides read TGTGCCAGCAGGCCGGCGGGGGTGGGCTACAATGAGCAGTTCTTC.

This clonotype was recorded a few times. V is TRBV5-6 and J is TRBJ2-1; TRBD2 might be the D (5 bases). The germline V and J ends were trimmed by 5 bases and 4 bases, with 10 bases remaining between them. The CDR3 runs 13 residues. CDR1 and CDR2 (germline): SGHDT, YYEEEE. The CDR3 spells CASSRRGYNEQFF. In DNA, the CDR3 is TGTGCCAGCAGTCGAAGAGGGTACAATGAGCAGTTCTTC.

This clonotype has a handful of counts. This chain connects TRBV25-1 to TRBJ1-1; D gene uncertain. The germline V and J ends were trimmed by 11 bases and 1 base, with 11 bases remaining between them. The CDR3 length is 12 residues. Germline V lookup: CDR1 MGHDK, CDR2 SYGVNS. The CDR3 protein is CAARQANTEAFF. The CDR3 coding sequence is TGTGCCGCCCGGCAAGCGAACACTGAAGCTTTCTTT.

This clonotype was detected only a few times. This clone may be a read error of a much larger clone one base away. This chain joins TRBV4-1 and TRBJ2-7, with TRBD2 as a possible D gene (7 bases). The germline V gene encodes CDR1 MGHRA and CDR2 YSYEKL. V lost 0 bases to trimming and J lost 6 bases, with 15 bases between them. This CDR3 region has 15 residues. The CDR3: CASSQEWGGACEQYF. CDR3 DNA: TGCGCCAGCAGCCAAGAATGGGGGGGGGCCTGCGAGCAGTACTTC.

This chain's CDR3 is CASSLVRLRVSSGANVLTF. CDR3 nucleotides: TGTGCCAGCAGCTTAGTGAGGCTTCGGGTTTCGTCTGGGGCCAACGTCCTGACTTTC. The J gene is TRBJ2-6, the V gene TRBV13; D is uncertain. The CDR3 is 19 residues long. Looked up from germline, CDR1 is PRHDT and CDR2 is FYEKMQ (reference sequence). The V end lost 1 base, the J end lost 1 base, and 17 bases lay between the germline ends.

In this sample, this clonotype turned up many times. The rearrangement links TRBV12-3 or TRBV12-4 to TRBJ1-5; TRBD1 matches 7 bases. The ends lost 3 bases at V and 13 bases at J; junction bases unmatched: 9. This CDR3 contains 13 residues. CDR3 DNA: TGTGCCAGCAGTTTCTTAGGGGGCCCTTCTCAGCATTTT. Its translation is CASSFLGGPSQHF.

This clonotype appeared a few times. This chain uses TRBV5-4 with TRBJ1-1, with a weak D call TRBD1 (5 bases). The CDR3 covers 13 residues. Germline lookup yields CDR1 SGHNT and CDR2 YYREEE (reference sequence). Trimming took off 10 bases at V and 8 bases at J, with 21 bases between the two ends. This chain's CDR3 is CAYYPSFDSEAFF. The CDR3, as DNA: TGTGCCTACTACCCTAGCTTCGACAGCGAAGCTTTCTTT.

The V and J genes are TRBV5-5 and TRBJ1-4, with D uncertain. V gave up 2 bases and J gave up 8 bases, with 10 bases separating them. The CDR3 runs to 13 residues. Germline values: CDR1 SGHKS, CDR2 YYEKEE (reference sequence). CDR3 nucleotide sequence: TGTGCCAGCAGCTTTGGGGTTTTGGAAAAACTGTTTTTT. Its translation is CASSFGVLEKLFF.

The chain combines TRBV13 with TRBJ2-6, with D unclear. V was clipped by 5 bases and J by 4 bases, with 12 bases between them. From germline, CDR1 is PRHDT and CDR2 FYEKMQ (reference sequence). There are 15 residues in the CDR3. DNA for the CDR3: TGTGCCAGCAGCACCGGTTGGACGGGGGCCAACGTCCTGACTTTC. Its protein is CASSTGWTGANVLTF.

This clonotype has a count of ten or more. The V call is TRBV12-3 or TRBV12-4, the J call TRBJ1-2; 7 bases agree with TRBD1. CDR3 length: 14 amino acids. After removal of 6 bases from V and 4 bases from J, the junction contained 8 bases not matched to a gene. DNA for the CDR3: TGTGCCAGCAGGTTACGGGGACAGACCTATGGCTACACCTTC. This translates into CASRLRGQTYGYTF.

This clonotype was detected ten times or more. CDR3: CSVETSGGFLSYEQYF. The CDR3 DNA sequence: TGCAGCGTTGAGACTAGCGGGGGGTTCCTTTCCTACGAGCAGTACTTC. The J gene is TRBJ2-7, the V gene TRBV29-1; the match to TRBD2 covers 13 bases. Germline CDR1 and CDR2: SQVTM and ANQGSEA. J gave up 1 base and V 3 bases, and 6 bases lay outside the gene matches. The length of the CDR3 is 16 residues.

This clonotype was counted at least ten times. This chain links TRBV30 with TRBJ1-1; 10 positions match TRBD1. The germline CDR1 and CDR2 sequences are GTSNPN and SVGIG (reference sequence). The CDR3 loop spans 13 amino acids. The trim removed 4 bases at V and 7 bases at J, leaving 6 bases unmatched. The chain's CDR3 is CAWNRQGAGEAFF. The CDR3 bases are TGTGCCTGGAACCGACAGGGGGCAGGTGAAGCTTTCTTT.